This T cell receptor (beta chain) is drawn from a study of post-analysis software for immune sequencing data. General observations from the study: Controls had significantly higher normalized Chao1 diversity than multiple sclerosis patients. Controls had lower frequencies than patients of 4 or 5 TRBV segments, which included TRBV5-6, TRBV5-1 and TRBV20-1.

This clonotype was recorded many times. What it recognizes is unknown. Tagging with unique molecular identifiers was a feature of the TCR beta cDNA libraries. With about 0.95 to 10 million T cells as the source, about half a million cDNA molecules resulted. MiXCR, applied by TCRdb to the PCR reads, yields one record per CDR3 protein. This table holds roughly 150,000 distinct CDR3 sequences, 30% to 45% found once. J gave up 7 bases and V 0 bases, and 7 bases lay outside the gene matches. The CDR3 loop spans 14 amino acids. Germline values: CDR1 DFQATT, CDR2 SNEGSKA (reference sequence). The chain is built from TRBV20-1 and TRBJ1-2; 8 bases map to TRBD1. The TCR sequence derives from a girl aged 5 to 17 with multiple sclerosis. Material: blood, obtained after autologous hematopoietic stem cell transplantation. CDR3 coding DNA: TGCAGTGCTAGAGATTGGCAGGGGGCTGTTGGCTACACCTTC. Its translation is CSARDWQGAVGYTF.